This is a list of T cell receptor beta chains from one sample in a study of shared T cell receptors in the human thymus. Some clones are missing from TCRdb's copy, which holds only in-frame ones; the method was immunoSEQ multiplex PCR. The repertoire holds hundreds of thousands of clones, roughly 88% seen once, with around 0.0099% in the top ten. The data also belong to a second study, concerning human thymus T cells.

The specimen was thymocytes. Source of these receptors: a boy in the first two years of life with a congenital heart defect. CDR3s include the opening cysteine and the closing phenylalanine or tryptophan. D genes are given only for firm matches. Clone size is not always given. Where it is, it says once, few, many or a class for expanded clones.

j_call	clone_size	d_call	v_call	cdr3_aa	cdr3_nt
TRBJ2-7	.	TRBD2	TRBV4-3	CASSLGLAEEQYF	TGCGCCAGCAGCCTGGGACTAGCGGAGGAGCAGTACTTC
TRBJ2-1	once	.	TRBV6-1	CASSEASNNEQFF	TGTGCCAGCAGCGAGGCTTCGAACAATGAGCAGTTCTTC
TRBJ2-7	.	TRBD2	TRBV28	CASRTSGMYEQYF	TGTGCCAGCAGGACTAGCGGGATGTACGAGCAGTACTTC
TRBJ2-7	.	.	TRBV6-5	CASSYSREVTYEQYF	TGTGCCAGCAGTTACTCCCGGGAAGTTACCTACGAGCAGTACTTC
TRBJ2-7	.	.	TRBV6-1	CASSEAIRQDSYEQYF	TGTGCCAGCAGTGAAGCAATTAGACAGGATTCCTACGAGCAGTACTTC
TRBJ2-1	.	TRBD2	TRBV7-6	CASSLNTGTSGMSSYNEQFF	TGTGCCAGCAGCTTGAATACCGGGACTAGCGGGATGAGCTCCTACAATGAGCAGTTCTTC
TRBJ2-1	few	TRBD2	TRBV9	CASSVVGGAGERLNEQFF	TGTGCCAGCAGCGTAGTTGGCGGGGCGGGGGAGCGTCTTAATGAGCAGTTCTTC
TRBJ1-4	few	.	TRBV10-3	CAISGQNEKLFF	TGTGCCATCAGTGGGCAGAATGAAAAACTGTTTTTT
TRBJ2-7	.	TRBD1	TRBV18	CASSPRQGEGEQYF	TGTGCCAGCTCACCTCGACAGGGGGAAGGGGAGCAGTACTTC
TRBJ1-5	.	.	TRBV5-1	CASSLSGGSQPQHF	TGCGCCAGCAGCTTGTCGGGGGGGTCTCAGCCCCAGCATTTT
TRBJ1-3	.	.	TRBV11-2	CASSLGGLSGNTIYF	TGTGCCAGCAGCTTAGGCGGGCTCTCTGGAAACACCATATATTTT
TRBJ2-7	.	.	TRBV18	CASSPPRTDYEQYF	TGTGCCAGCTCACCACCTCGGACAGACTACGAGCAGTACTTC
TRBJ1-2	.	.	TRBV25-1	CASSGYNRDYTYGYTF	TGTGCCAGCAGTGGGTATAACCGGGACTACACCTATGGCTACACCTTC
TRBJ2-7	.	.	TRBV7-9	CASSPRDHRYEQYF	TGTGCCAGCAGCCCCCGCGATCACAGATACGAGCAGTACTTC
TRBJ2-5	.	TRBD1	TRBV7-9	CASSPRPGQREETQYF	TGTGCCAGCAGCCCCCGACCGGGACAGAGGGAAGAGACCCAGTACTTC
TRBJ1-5	.	TRBD1	TRBV7-2	CASSSGGQGTQPQHF	TGTGCCAGCAGCTCGGGGGGACAGGGTACCCAGCCCCAGCATTTT
TRBJ2-6	.	TRBD2	TRBV5-6	CASSLLASGAPGANVLTF	TGTGCCAGCAGCTTGCTGGCTAGCGGGGCCCCTGGGGCCAACGTCCTGACTTTC
TRBJ2-7	.	TRBD2	TRBV7-2	CASSLLAGSSYEQYF	TGTGCCAGCAGCTTACTAGCGGGTAGCTCCTACGAGCAGTACTTC
TRBJ2-1	.	TRBD1	TRBV4-3	CASSQSGTVNNEQFF	TGCGCCAGCAGCCAATCGGGGACAGTTAACAATGAGCAGTTCTTC
TRBJ2-3	.	TRBD1	TRBV7-2	CASSLRDRDTDTQYF	TGTGCCAGCAGCTTGCGGGACAGGGACACAGATACGCAGTATTTT
TRBJ1-1	.	TRBD1	TRBV30	CAFGQGDTEAFF	TGTGCCTTCGGACAGGGGGACACTGAAGCTTTCTTT
TRBJ2-7	.	.	TRBV6-1	CASSDGQLPLLTYEQYF	TGTGCCAGCAGTGACGGACAGCTTCCTCTTCTGACCTACGAGCAGTACTTC
TRBJ2-7	.	TRBD2	TRBV10-3	CASFGPSGRRGYEQYF	TGTGCCTCCTTTGGGCCTAGCGGTCGGAGGGGCTACGAGCAGTACTTC
TRBJ2-1	.	TRBD2	TRBV4-3	CASSQDKGSLAGDNEQFF	TGCGCCAGCAGCCAAGATAAAGGGAGTCTAGCGGGGGACAATGAGCAGTTCTTC
TRBJ1-5	.	.	TRBV21-1	CASSKETGGIPYSNQPQHF	TGTGCCAGCAGCAAAGAGACAGGGGGAATCCCTTATAGCAATCAGCCCCAGCATTTT
TRBJ1-3	once	.	TRBV5-5	CASSKRPGSSGNTIYF	TGTGCCAGCAGCAAGAGACCAGGGTCCTCTGGAAACACCATATATTTT
TRBJ2-7	.	.	TRBV14	CASSQVSGRNIYEQYF	TGTGCCAGCAGCCAAGTCAGTGGGAGAAATATCTACGAGCAGTACTTC
TRBJ2-3	.	.	TRBV4-3	CASSQRKNSAGARTDTQYF	TGCGCCAGCAGCCAAAGAAAAAATTCGGCAGGGGCGCGAACAGATACGCAGTATTTT
TRBJ2-7	.	TRBD2	TRBV19	CASSMGLAGGRASYEQYF	TGTGCCAGTAGTATGGGACTAGCGGGAGGTCGGGCCTCCTACGAGCAGTACTTC
TRBJ1-1	once	.	TRBV6-1	CATHGGGGAEAFF	TGTGCCACACACGGGGGTGGCGGGGCTGAAGCTTTCTTT
TRBJ2-1	.	TRBD2	TRBV7-6	CASSPYTSGSPYNEQFF	TGTGCCAGCAGCCCCTATACTAGCGGGAGCCCCTACAATGAGCAGTTCTTC
TRBJ1-5	.	.	TRBV19	CASSIAGSNQPQHF	TGTGCCAGTAGTATAGCAGGGAGCAATCAGCCCCAGCATTTT
TRBJ2-7	.	TRBD2	TRBV19	CASGGEGRLAGGPYEQYF	TGTGCCAGTGGGGGGGAGGGGAGACTAGCGGGAGGGCCCTACGAGCAGTACTTC
TRBJ1-2	once	TRBD1	TRBV29-1	CSVEGLQGTPFYGYTF	TGCAGCGTTGAAGGGTTACAGGGGACTCCATTTTATGGCTACACCTTC
TRBJ2-1	.	.	TRBV2	CASSEAPGLLNEQFF	TGTGCCAGCAGTGAAGCGCCGGGACTCCTCAATGAGCAGTTCTTC
TRBJ1-4	.	TRBD1	TRBV11-2	CASSSRGDWREKLFF	TGTGCCAGCAGCTCCAGGGGGGACTGGAGGGAAAAACTGTTTTTT
TRBJ2-3	.	.	TRBV6-5	CASSYSGDTDTQYF	TGTGCCAGCAGTTACTCCGGGGACACAGATACGCAGTATTTT
TRBJ2-1	.	TRBD2	TRBV13	CASSPLAGVSYNEQFF	TGTGCCAGCAGCCCCCTAGCGGGAGTGAGCTACAATGAGCAGTTCTTC
TRBJ2-7	.	.	TRBV5-6	CASSLRQKRYLLYEQYF	TGTGCCAGCAGCTTACGTCAGAAGCGGTATCTTTTGTACGAGCAGTACTTC
TRBJ1-1	.	.	TRBV6-4	CASSGAGNEAFF	TGTGCCAGCAGTGGAGCGGGGAATGAAGCTTTCTTT
TRBJ2-2	few	TRBD2	TRBV7-2	CASSSGLAGVSTGELFF	TGTGCCAGCAGCTCGGGACTAGCGGGAGTGAGCACCGGGGAGCTGTTTTTT
TRBJ2-7	few	TRBD2	TRBV27	CASSLSRGTSGSYEQYF	TGTGCCAGCAGTTTATCGAGGGGGACTAGCGGGAGCTACGAGCAGTACTTC
TRBJ2-7	.	.	TRBV12-2	CASRLARPGTYEQYF	TGTGCAAGTCGCTTAGCCCGCCCAGGGACCTACGAGCAGTACTTC
TRBJ2-7	.	.	TRBV12-2	CASRSGRLRAYEQYF	TGTGCAAGTCGCAGTGGCAGGTTGAGGGCATACGAGCAGTACTTC
TRBJ2-6	.	.	TRBV5-1	CASSLGAREVSGANVLTF	TGCGCCAGCAGCTTGGGGGCCAGGGAAGTCTCTGGGGCCAACGTCCTGACTTTC
TRBJ2-1	.	TRBD2	TRBV10-3	CAISELGLAGYNEQFF	TGTGCCATCAGTGAGTTGGGACTAGCGGGCTACAATGAGCAGTTCTTC
TRBJ2-3	.	.	TRBV5-4	CASRSPAGDTQYF	TGTGCCAGCAGATCACCTGCGGGGGATACGCAGTATTTT
TRBJ2-7	.	TRBD2	TRBV10-1	CASIKGLAGDIHEQYF	TGCGCCAGCATTAAGGGGCTAGCGGGAGATATCCACGAGCAGTACTTC
TRBJ2-7	.	.	TRBV18	CASSPRQGDEQYF	TGTGCCAGCTCACCGCGCCAAGGGGACGAGCAGTACTTC
TRBJ2-3	.	TRBD2	TRBV27	CASSQVKREGIDTQYF	TGTGCCAGCAGTCAAGTTAAGCGGGAGGGAATAGATACGCAGTATTTT
TRBJ2-1	.	.	TRBV7-2	CASSSNGGEQFF	TGTGCCAGCAGCTCAAACGGCGGCGAGCAGTTCTTC